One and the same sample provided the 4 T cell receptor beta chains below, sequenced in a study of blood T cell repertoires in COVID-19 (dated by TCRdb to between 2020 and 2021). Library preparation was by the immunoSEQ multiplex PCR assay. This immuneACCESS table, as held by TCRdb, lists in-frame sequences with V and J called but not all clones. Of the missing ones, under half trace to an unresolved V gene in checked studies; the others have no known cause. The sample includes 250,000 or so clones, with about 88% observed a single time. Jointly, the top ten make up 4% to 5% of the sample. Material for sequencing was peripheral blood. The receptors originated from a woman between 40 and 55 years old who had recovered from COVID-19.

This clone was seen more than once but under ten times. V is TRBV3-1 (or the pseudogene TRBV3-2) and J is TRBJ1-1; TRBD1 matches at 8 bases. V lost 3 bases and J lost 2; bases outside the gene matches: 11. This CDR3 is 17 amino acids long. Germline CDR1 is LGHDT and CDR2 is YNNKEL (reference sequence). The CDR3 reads CASSQWGTGTGNTEAFF. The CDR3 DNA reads TGTGCCAGCAGCCAGTGGGGAACCGGGACAGGCAACACTGAAGCTTTCTTT.

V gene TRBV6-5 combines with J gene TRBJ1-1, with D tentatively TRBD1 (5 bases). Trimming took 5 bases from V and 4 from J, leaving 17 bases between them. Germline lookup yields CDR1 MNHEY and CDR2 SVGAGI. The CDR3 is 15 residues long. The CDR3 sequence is CASSRWEGRFTEAFF. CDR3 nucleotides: TGTGCCAGCAGTCGTTGGGAGGGGAGGTTCACTGAAGCTTTCTTT.

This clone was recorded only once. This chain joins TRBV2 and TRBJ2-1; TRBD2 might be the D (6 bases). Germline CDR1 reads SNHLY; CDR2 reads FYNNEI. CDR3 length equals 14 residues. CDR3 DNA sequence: TGTGCTAATCAGGACCCGAATGCGGGAAATGAGCAGTTCTTC. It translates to CANQDPNAGNEQFF.

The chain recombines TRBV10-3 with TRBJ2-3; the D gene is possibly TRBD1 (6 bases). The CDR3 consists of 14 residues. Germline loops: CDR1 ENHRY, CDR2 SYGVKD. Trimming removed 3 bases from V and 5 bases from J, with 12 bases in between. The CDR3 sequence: CAISDRGPVDTQYF. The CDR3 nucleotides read TGTGCCATCAGTGACAGGGGTCCCGTAGATACGCAGTATTTT.